These T cell receptor beta chains were read from a single sample in a study of cytomegalovirus exposure and HLA in healthy donors. TCRdb's copy holds only in-frame clones and misses some; the assay was immunoSEQ multiplex PCR. The sample lists around 86,000 clones; less than 8% were seen once. The sample taken for sequencing was PBMCs. The receptors here all came from a man aged 45-60 years in good health and CMV-seronegative. CDR3s include the opening cysteine and the closing phenylalanine or tryptophan. The D gene is left open where the match is weak. Clone size is not always given. Where it is, it says once, few, many or a class for expanded clones.

cdr3_length	j_call	d_call	clone_size	v_call	cdr3_nt	cdr3_aa
14	TRBJ2-7	TRBD2	NA	TRBV28	TGTGCCAGCAGTTTACTCGGGAGGGAATCGGGTCGGTACTTC	CASSLLGRESGRYF
15	TRBJ1-2	NA	few	TRBV28	TGTGCCAGCAGGGGGGCGGACAGAGCTAACTATGGCTACACCTTC	CASRGADRANYGYTF
13	TRBJ1-5	NA	NA	TRBV11-2	TGTGCCAGCAGCTTAGATCGGGGACAGCCCCAGCATTTT	CASSLDRGQPQHF
16	TRBJ2-6	NA	NA	TRBV5-5	TGTGCCAGCAGCTCTAGACAGGTCTCTGGGGCCAACGTCCTGACTTTC	CASSSRQVSGANVLTF
16	TRBJ2-1	TRBD2	few	TRBV10-3	TGTGCCATCAGTTATGAGACTAGCCCCTCCTACAATGAGCAGTTCTTC	CAISYETSPSYNEQFF
14	TRBJ1-2	TRBD1	NA	TRBV28	TGTGCCAGCAGTTCACAGGGGGCAAGCTATGGCTACACCTTC	CASSSQGASYGYTF
17	TRBJ2-1	NA	NA	TRBV29-1	TGCAGCGTTGAGGAATCCTTACAGAGGGGGAGAGGCAATGAGCAGTTCTTC	CSVEESLQRGRGNEQFF
13	TRBJ2-7	NA	NA	TRBV28	TGTGCCAGCAGAAGACTGGGAGCCTACGAGCAGTACTTC	CASRRLGAYEQYF
16	TRBJ2-3	TRBD2	NA	TRBV9	TGTGCCATAACCGGGGCTAGCGGGGGGGCAGTCGATACGCAGTATTTT	CAITGASGGAVDTQYF
15	TRBJ1-2	TRBD1	NA	TRBV7-2	TGTGCCAGCAGCTTAGGGACAGGGGTTAACTATGGCTACACCTTC	CASSLGTGVNYGYTF
15	TRBJ2-5	NA	NA	TRBV5-6	TGTGCCAGCAGCTTGGGTGGGGGCAGGTGGGAGACCCAGTACTTC	CASSLGGGRWETQYF
15	TRBJ2-1	NA	NA	TRBV6-5	TGTGCCAGCAACGGGGCTAGCGCACCCTACAATGAGCAGTTCTTC	CASNGASAPYNEQFF
15	TRBJ2-2	NA	few	TRBV6-1	TGTGCCTTCCTGAAGGATGGGAGCGGAACCGGGGAGCTGTTTTTT	CAFLKDGSGTGELFF
17	TRBJ2-2	TRBD2	NA	TRBV4-2	TGTGCCAGCAGCCAAGAAATGGGCGGGGGGAACACCGGGGAGCTGTTTTTT	CASSQEMGGGNTGELFF
15	TRBJ2-3	NA	NA	TRBV6-5	TGTGCCAGCAGTTATGCCCCAACTTCCGTCGATACGCAGTATTTT	CASSYAPTSVDTQYF
15	TRBJ2-2	TRBD1	few	TRBV5-1	TGCGCCAGCAGTCCGGACAGGGAAAACTCCGGGGAGCTGTTTTTT	CASSPDRENSGELFF
12	TRBJ2-7	NA	NA	TRBV6-1	TGTGCCAGCGCGCCGGGGGAATGGGAGCAGTACTTC	CASAPGEWEQYF
16	TRBJ2-2	NA	NA	TRBV10-3	TGTGCCATCAGGGCTGGGGGGAGTGGCGACACCGGGGAGCTGTTTTTT	CAIRAGGSGDTGELFF
16	TRBJ2-3	NA	few	TRBV7-6	TGTGCCAGCAGCCCATTAGCTGGCGGGAGCACAGATACGCAGTATTTT	CASSPLAGGSTDTQYF
14	TRBJ2-7	TRBD1	NA	TRBV7-9	TGTGCCAGCACCCCGACAGGGACGTCCTACGAGCAGTACTTC	CASTPTGTSYEQYF